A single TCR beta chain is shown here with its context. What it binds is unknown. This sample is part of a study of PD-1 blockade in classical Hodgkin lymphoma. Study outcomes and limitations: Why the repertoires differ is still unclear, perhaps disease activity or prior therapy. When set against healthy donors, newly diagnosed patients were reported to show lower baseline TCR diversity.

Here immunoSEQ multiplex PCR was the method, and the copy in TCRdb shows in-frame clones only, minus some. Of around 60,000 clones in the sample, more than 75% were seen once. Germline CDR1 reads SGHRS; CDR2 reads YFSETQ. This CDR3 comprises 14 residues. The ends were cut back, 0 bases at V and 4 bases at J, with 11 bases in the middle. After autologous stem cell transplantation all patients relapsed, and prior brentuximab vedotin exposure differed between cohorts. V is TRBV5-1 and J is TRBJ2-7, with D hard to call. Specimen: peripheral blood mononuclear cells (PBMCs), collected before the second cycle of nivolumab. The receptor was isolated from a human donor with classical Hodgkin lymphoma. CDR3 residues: CASSLGSDPYEQYF. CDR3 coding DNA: TGCGCCAGCAGCTTGGGATCTGACCCTTACGAGCAGTACTTC. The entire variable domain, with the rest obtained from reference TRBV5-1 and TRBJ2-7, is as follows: KAGVTQTPRYLIKTRGQQVTLSCSPISGHRSVSWYQQTPGQGLQFLFEYFSETQRNKGNFPGRFSGRQFSNSRSEMNVSTLELGDSALYLCASSLGSDPYEQYFGPGTRLTVT.